A single count supports the clone carrying this T cell receptor beta chain. This CDR3 is 15 amino acids long. The germline gives CDR1 SEHNR, CDR2 FQNEAQ (reference sequence). The V and J ends lost 5 bases and 8 bases, in that order; junction bases with no gene match: 8. These data are taken from a study of blood T cell repertoires in COVID-19. Whole-study context: Acute and convalescent COVID-19 specimens originated in the United States, Italy and Spain. The analysed material was cDNA or gDNA that came from T cells, B-cell-depleted T cells, or PBMCs.

This table comes from immunoSEQ multiplex PCR, and its TCRdb copy is limited to in-frame clones, with some not included. The sample yields some 62,000 clones, 86% seen once. This chain joins TRBV7-9 and TRBJ1-5; 11 bases map to TRBD1. Sequences were obtained from peripheral blood. This TCR was sampled from a woman aged 80 or older with acute or convalescent COVID-19. CDR3 DNA sequence: TGTGCCAGCAGCCGATCGGACAGGGGGCGCGAGCCCCAGCATTTT. It yields the protein CASSRSDRGREPQHF.